The clone carrying this TCR beta chain showed up just once. This sample is part of a study of blood T cell repertoires in COVID-19. Study as a whole: T cells, B-cell-depleted T cells, or PBMCs supplied cDNA or gDNA.

Germline V gives CDR1 KGHSH, CDR2 LQKENI. The CDR3 loop spans 16 amino acids. V gave up 1 base and J gave up 1 base; unmatched junction bases: 4. Residents of 24 US areas, aged roughly 18 to 90 years, made up the participants. Produced via immunoSEQ multiplex PCR; TCRdb's table is partial and in-frame only. The sample holds 350,000 to 500,000 clones, nearly 90% seen once. The TCR sequence derives from a woman younger than 35 who had been exposed to COVID-19. The chain carries TRBV18 and TRBJ2-7; 10 nucleotides align to TRBD2. Sequences were obtained from PBMCs or T cells enriched from blood (not recorded which). The CDR3 bases are TGTGCCAGCTCACCACTAGCGGGGGGTGGATCCTACGAGCAGTACTTC. It is translated as CASSPLAGGGSYEQYF.